This TCR beta chain appears in the sequencing data of a study of cytomegalovirus exposure and HLA in healthy donors. The wider study: Of some 400 genotyped donors, about 81% clustered with self-reported Caucasian donors. Study-wide findings and caveats: Later work associated fewer than 20,000 TCR beta sequences with HLA alleles at 0.05 false discovery rate. Sequencing had likely introduced a cluster of highly shared sequence variants as an artifact.

CDR3 length equals 16 residues. The V end lost 6 bases, the J end lost 6 bases, and 20 bases lay between the germline ends. The germline V gene has CDR1 MNHEY and CDR2 SMNVEV (reference sequence). A remark on this clone: Its antigen is unknown.

The PCR made use of 60 Vbeta and 13 Jbeta primers. The table came from immunoSEQ multiplex PCR; TCRdb's copy has only in-frame clones and leaves some out. The sample lists around 130,000 clones; over 75% were seen once. What was sequenced was PBMCs. This receptor was taken from a man aged 35-49 years in good health and CMV-seronegative. The V call is TRBV27, the J call TRBJ1-4, with a tentative D call TRBD1 (6 bases). The CDR3 DNA reads as TGTGCCAGCAGATCAGTACAGGGAACTTTTTATGAAAAACTGTTTTTT. The encoded protein is CASRSVQGTFYEKLFF.